Described below is a single T cell receptor beta chain sequence and its context. Antigen specificity is unknown. From germline, CDR1 is SGHTA and CDR2 FQGNSA. V gave up 4 bases and J gave up 6 bases; unmatched junction bases: 4. This CDR3 has 15 amino acids. Researchers ran the PCR with 60 Vbeta and 13 Jbeta primers. Here immunoSEQ multiplex PCR was the method, and the copy in TCRdb shows in-frame clones only, minus some. The sample lists roughly 130,000 clones, just over 65% occurring once. This sample is part of a study of cytomegalovirus exposure and HLA in healthy donors. Overall study findings and caveats: A later analysis found common viral pathogens apparently linked to several of the most significant clusters. Earlier analysis found most TCR beta V segments productive about 87% or about 30% of the time. According to a later analysis, most TCR beta chains associated with CMV appeared HLA-restricted.

The sample taken for sequencing was PBMCs. The TCR comes from an older woman in good health and CMV-seronegative. The chain employs TRBV7-2 and TRBJ2-7; 15 bases are shared with TRBD2. The CDR3 region is CASSWTSGGEFEQYF. The CDR3 nucleotides are TGTGCCAGCAGCTGGACTAGCGGGGGGGAGTTCGAGCAGTACTTC.